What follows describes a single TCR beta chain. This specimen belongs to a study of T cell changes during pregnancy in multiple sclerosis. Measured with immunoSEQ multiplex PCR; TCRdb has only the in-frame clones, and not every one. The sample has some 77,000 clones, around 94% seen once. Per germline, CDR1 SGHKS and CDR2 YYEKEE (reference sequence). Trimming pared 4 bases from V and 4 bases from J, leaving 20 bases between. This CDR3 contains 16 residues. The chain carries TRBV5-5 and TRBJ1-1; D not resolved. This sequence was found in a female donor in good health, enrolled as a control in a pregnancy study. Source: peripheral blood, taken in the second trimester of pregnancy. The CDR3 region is CASSLAGGRGSTEAFF. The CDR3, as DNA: TGTGCCAGCAGCCTTGCGGGAGGCAGAGGGAGCACTGAAGCTTTCTTT.